This TCR beta chain was sequenced in a study of blood T cell repertoires in COVID-19. Germline V lookup: CDR1 MNHEY, CDR2 SVGEGT. Trimming shortened V by 5 bases and J by 5 bases, and 12 bases separated the two germline ends. The CDR3 contains 13 residues. Assay used: immunoSEQ multiplex PCR; TCRdb lists only in-frame clones, some missing. The sample records about 360,000 clones, around 87% being singletons. This clone was counted a few times. The receptor comes from a human donor in a cohort sampled during active COVID-19. Sequenced: peripheral blood. This chain connects TRBV6-2 or TRBV6-3 to TRBJ1-1; D is uncertain. CDR3 bases: TGTGCCAGCAGTAACGGGCGGGAGACTGAAGCTTTCTTT. Translating gives CASSNGRETEAFF.